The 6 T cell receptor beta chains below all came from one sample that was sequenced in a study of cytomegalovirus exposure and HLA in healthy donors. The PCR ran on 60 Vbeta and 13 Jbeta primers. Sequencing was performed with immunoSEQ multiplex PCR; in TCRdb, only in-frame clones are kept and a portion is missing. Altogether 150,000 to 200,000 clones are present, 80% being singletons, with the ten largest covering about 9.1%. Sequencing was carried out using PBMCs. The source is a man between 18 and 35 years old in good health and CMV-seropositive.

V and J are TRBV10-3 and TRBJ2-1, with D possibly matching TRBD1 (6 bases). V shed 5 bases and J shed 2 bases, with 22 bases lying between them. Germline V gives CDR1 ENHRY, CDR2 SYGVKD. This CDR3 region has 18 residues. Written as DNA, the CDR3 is TGTGCCATCAGTTCCTCTAGTTCCGTGGGGGCCACCTACAATGAGCAGTTCTTC. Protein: CAISSSSSVGATYNEQFF.

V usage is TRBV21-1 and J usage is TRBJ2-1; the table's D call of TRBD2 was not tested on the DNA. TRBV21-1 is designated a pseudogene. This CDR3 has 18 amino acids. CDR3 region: CASSKEFGKKSPYNEQFF. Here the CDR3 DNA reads TGTGCCAGCAGCAAAGAATTCGGGAAAAAAAGTCCCTACAATGAGCAGTTCTTC.

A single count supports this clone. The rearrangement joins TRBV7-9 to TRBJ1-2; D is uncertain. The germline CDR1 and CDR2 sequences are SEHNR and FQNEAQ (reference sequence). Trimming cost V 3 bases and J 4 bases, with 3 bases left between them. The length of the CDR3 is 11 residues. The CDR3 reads CASSLAYGYTF. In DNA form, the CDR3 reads TGTGCCAGCAGCTTGGCCTATGGCTACACCTTC. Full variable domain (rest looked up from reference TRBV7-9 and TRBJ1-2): DTGVSQNPRHKITKRGQNVTFRCDPISEHNRLYWYRQTLGQGPEFLTYFQNEAQLEKSRLLSDRFSAERPKGSFSTLEIQRTEQGDSAMYLCASSLAYGYTFGSGTRLTVV.

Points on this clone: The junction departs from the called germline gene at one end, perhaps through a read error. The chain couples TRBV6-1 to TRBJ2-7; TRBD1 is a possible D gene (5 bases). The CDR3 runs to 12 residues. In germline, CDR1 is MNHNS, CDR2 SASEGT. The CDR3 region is CASGVRGSPFDF. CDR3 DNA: TGTGCCAGCGGTGTTAGGGGATCGCCCTTTGACTTC.

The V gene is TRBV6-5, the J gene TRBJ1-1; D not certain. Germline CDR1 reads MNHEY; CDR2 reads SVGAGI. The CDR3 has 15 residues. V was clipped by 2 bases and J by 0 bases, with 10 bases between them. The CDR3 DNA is TGTGCCAGCAGTTACAACCCGGTTCTGAACACTGAAGCTTTCTTT. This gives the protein CASSYNPVLNTEAFF.

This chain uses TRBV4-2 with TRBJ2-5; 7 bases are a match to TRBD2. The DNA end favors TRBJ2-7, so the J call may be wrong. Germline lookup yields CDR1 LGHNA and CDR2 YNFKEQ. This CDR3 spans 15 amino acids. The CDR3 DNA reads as TGTGCCAGCAGCCAAGTAGGTCGGGGGGATTACGAGCAGTACTTC. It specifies CASSQVGRGDYEQYF.